This T cell receptor beta chain derives from a study of cytomegalovirus exposure and HLA in healthy donors. Of note for this clone: Its antigen is as yet unknown.

V lost 4 bases, J lost 1 base, and 3 bases stayed unmatched. Germline loops: CDR1 MGHDK, CDR2 SYGVNS. This CDR3 region has 15 residues. Both 60 Vbeta primers and 13 Jbeta primers went into the PCR. Some clones are missing from TCRdb's copy, which holds only in-frame ones; the method was immunoSEQ multiplex PCR. The table has more than 95,000 clones, approximately 69% seen once. Study findings and constraints: Evidence from a later analysis indicated that most CMV-associated TCR beta chains looked HLA-restricted.

The clonotype was recovered from a man aged 35-49 years in good health and CMV-seropositive. The sequenced material came from PBMCs. This rearrangement joins TRBV25-1 to TRBJ2-2, with 7 bases matching TRBD2. The CDR3 coding sequence is TGTGCCAGCAGTGGGACTAGATTGAACACCGGGGAGCTGTTTTTT. Encoded protein: CASSGTRLNTGELFF.